The sequence of this T cell receptor (beta chain) was determined in a study of cytomegalovirus exposure and HLA in healthy donors. Findings and limits, study-wide: It was confirmed in vitro that a few of the CMV-associated chains were specific for CMV antigens. Researchers catalogued approximately 160 TCR beta chains as cytomegalovirus-associated.

The germline V gene encodes CDR1 MNHNS and CDR2 SASEGT. The CDR3 spans 13 residues. Trimming took 6 bases from V and 4 from J, leaving 10 bases between them. Some clones are missing from TCRdb's copy, which holds only in-frame ones; the method was immunoSEQ multiplex PCR. In the table there are approximately 270,000 clones, more than 85% of which are singletons. In regard to this clone: Its specificity is unknown.

The source is a young man in good health and CMV-seropositive. Sequenced sample: PBMCs. J is TRBJ1-5 and V is TRBV6-1; no clear D gene. The CDR3 spells CASSTSKNQPQHF. The CDR3 DNA sequence: TGTGCCAGCAGCACAAGCAAGAATCAGCCCCAGCATTTT.